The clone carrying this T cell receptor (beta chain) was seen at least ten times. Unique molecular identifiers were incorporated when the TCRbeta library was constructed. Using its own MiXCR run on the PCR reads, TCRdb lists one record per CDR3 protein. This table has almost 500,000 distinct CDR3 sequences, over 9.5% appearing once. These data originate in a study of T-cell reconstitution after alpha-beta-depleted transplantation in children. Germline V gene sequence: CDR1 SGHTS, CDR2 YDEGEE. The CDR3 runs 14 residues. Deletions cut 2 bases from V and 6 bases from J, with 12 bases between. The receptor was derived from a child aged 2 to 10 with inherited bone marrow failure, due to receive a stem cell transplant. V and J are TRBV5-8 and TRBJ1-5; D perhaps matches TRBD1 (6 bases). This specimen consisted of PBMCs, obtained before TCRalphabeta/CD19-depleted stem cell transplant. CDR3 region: CASSFPQGSQPQHF. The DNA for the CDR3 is TGTGCCAGCAGCTTTCCGCAGGGGAGTCAGCCCCAGCATTTT.